Listed here is a single TCR beta chain. This sample was included in a study of cytomegalovirus exposure and HLA in healthy donors. CDR1 is SGHVS, CDR2 FQNEAQ, per germline. Trimming stripped 3 bases from V and 4 bases from J, with 18 bases between. The CDR3 contains 16 residues. Primers for the PCR totalled 60 Vbeta and 13 Jbeta. The table came from immunoSEQ multiplex PCR; TCRdb's copy has only in-frame clones and leaves some out. The sample yields about 130,000 clones, over 60% seen once. The rearrangement joins TRBV7-8 to TRBJ1-1, with TRBD1 as a possible D gene (6 bases). The TCR sequence derives from a man aged 35 to 55 in good health and CMV-seronegative. Sequenced material: PBMCs. The CDR3 loop is CASSFPSTGHRTEAFF. CDR3 nucleotide sequence: TGTGCCAGCAGCTTTCCGAGTACGGGACACCGCACTGAAGCTTTCTTT. Together with reference TRBV7-8 and TRBJ1-1, the CDR3 gives the full variable domain: GAGVSQSPRYKVAKRGQDVALRCDPISGHVSLFWYQQALGQGPEFLTYFQNEAQLDKSGLPSDRFFAERPEGSVSTLKIQRTQQEDSAVYLCASSFPSTGHRTEAFFGQGTRLTVV.